This TCR beta chain emerged from a study of OX40 agonist ivuxolimab in advanced cancers. The overall study: Three dose-escalation patients had partial responses: one with hepatocellular carcinoma and two with cutaneous melanoma.

Autoimmune disease history or systemic immunosuppression meant exclusion. Study findings and constraints: Expanded clones belonging to CD8+ T cells outnumbered, on average, those of CD4+. Antigens targeted by the expanded peripheral T cells were not determined.

For this clone: Its antigen is still unknown.

The assay was immunoSEQ multiplex PCR, and TCRdb's table has in-frame clones only and misses some. The sample carries approximately 62,000 clones, 88% recorded once. The CDR3 runs to 13 residues. With 2 bases removed from V and 4 bases from J, the gap between germline ends came to 9 bases. Germline V gives CDR1 KGHSH, CDR2 LQKENI. The specimen was CD4+ or CD8+ T cells sorted from blood, collected in a trial of the OX40 agonist ivuxolimab. The rearrangement uses TRBV18 and TRBJ2-7; possible D gene TRBD2, 5 bases. The TCR comes from an adult with an advanced solid tumor such as melanoma, head and neck, liver or kidney cancer. The CDR3: CASSPGSPYEQYF. Here the CDR3 DNA reads TGTGCCAGCTCACCAGGGAGCCCTTACGAGCAGTACTTC.